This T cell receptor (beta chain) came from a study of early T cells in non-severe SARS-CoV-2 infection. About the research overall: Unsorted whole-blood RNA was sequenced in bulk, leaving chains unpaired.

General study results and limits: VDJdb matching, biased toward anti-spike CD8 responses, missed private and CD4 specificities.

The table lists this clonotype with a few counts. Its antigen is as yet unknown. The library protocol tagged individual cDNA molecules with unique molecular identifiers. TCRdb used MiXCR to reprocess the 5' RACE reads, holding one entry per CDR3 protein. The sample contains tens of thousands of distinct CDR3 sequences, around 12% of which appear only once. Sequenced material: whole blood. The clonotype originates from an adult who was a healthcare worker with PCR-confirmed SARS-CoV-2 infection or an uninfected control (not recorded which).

The CDR3 loop reads CASSLGGGARFHEQFF. The DNA for the CDR3 is TGTGCCAGCAGTTTAGGCGGGGGGGCCCGATTCCATGAGCAGTTCTTC. The chain carries TRBV12-3 or TRBV12-4 and TRBJ2-1; 9 bases fit TRBD2. The CDR3 is 16 amino acids. The ends lost 1 base at V and 8 bases at J; junction bases unmatched: 9.